The 5 T cell receptor beta chains below were found in one sample sequenced in a study of cytomegalovirus exposure and HLA in healthy donors. Primers included in the PCR were 60 Vbeta and 13 Jbeta primers. The protocol was immunoSEQ multiplex PCR, while the TCRdb copy is restricted to in-frame clones and leaves out a portion. The sample lists approximately 100,000 clones, more than 75% seen once, with over 3.5% in the top ten. Sequencing was carried out using PBMCs. The receptor source for this set is a woman in her 50s in good health and CMV-seropositive.

This clone has just a few counts. The chain couples TRBV19 to TRBJ2-3; 8 bases map to TRBD2. V dropped 4 bases and J dropped 4; count of bases not matched to a gene: 10. Per the germline V gene, CDR1 is LNHDA and CDR2 is SQIVND (reference sequence). This CDR3 has 16 amino acids. For the CDR3, the DNA is TGTGCCAGTAGTACCCCGGGACTAGAGGGCGCAGATACGCAGTATTTT. This gives the protein CASSTPGLEGADTQYF.

The J gene is TRBJ2-3, the V gene TRBV6-1, with 7 bases matching TRBD2. After removal of 8 bases from V and 1 base from J, the junction contained 6 bases not matched to a gene. The CDR3 sequence is 14 residues long. The V gene's germline CDR1 is MNHNS and CDR2 SASEGT. Here the CDR3 DNA reads TGTGCCAGCGATGGCGGGAGCGGCACAGATACGCAGTATTTT. Translation: CASDGGSGTDTQYF.

This sequence joins TRBV6-5 and TRBJ2-7; D is possibly TRBD2 (5 bases). Germline CDR1 reads MNHEY; CDR2 reads SVGAGI. Trimming stripped 5 bases from V and 3 bases from J, with 11 bases between. The CDR3 totals 13 residues. CDR3 DNA: TGTGCCAGCAGTAGGACTGTGTACTACGAGCAGTACTTC. Translated, it gives CASSRTVYYEQYF.

The rearrangement joins TRBV20-1 to TRBJ1-2; D is unresolved. Germline V CDR1 and CDR2: DFQATT, SNEGSKA (reference sequence). The CDR3 is 11 amino acids. The germline V and J ends were trimmed by 3 bases and 3 bases, with 5 bases remaining between them. The CDR3 sequence: CSARPDYGYTF. CDR3 sequence (DNA): TGCAGTGCTAGGCCGGACTATGGCTACACCTTC.

This clone was observed a few times. The chain joins TRBV5-8 to TRBJ2-7, with TRBD1 matching over 8 bases. Trimming took 4 bases from V and 0 from J; bases not matched to a gene: 6. The length of the CDR3 is 15 residues. Germline assignment: CDR1 SGHTS and CDR2 YDEGEE. The CDR3 here is CASSTGTGTSYEQYF. Written as DNA, the CDR3 is TGTGCCAGCAGCACCGGGACAGGAACCTCCTACGAGCAGTACTTC.